Shown below are 7 T cell receptor beta chains from a single sample sequenced in a study of T cells in Graves' hyperthyroidism and ophthalmopathy. Amplification of TCR beta CDR3 regions was performed using RNA transcripts as template. The TCR CDR3 first-round RT-PCR relied on the HTBI primer set. TCRdb passed the multiplex PCR reads through MiXCR, listing each CDR3 protein once. This table has nearly 600,000 distinct CDR3 sequences, around 14% appearing once. Material for sequencing was blood. The source is a woman aged 30 to 39 with Graves' hyperthyroidism that later progressed to Graves' ophthalmopathy.

This clonotype was observed at least ten times. The V gene is TRBV7-2, the J gene TRBJ2-3; D unclear. Trimming removed 2 bases at V and 5 bases at J, with 8 bases between. The CDR3 length is 13 residues. Germline V gene lookup returns CDR1 SGHTA and CDR2 FQGNSA. The CDR3: CASSLQLIDTQYF. The CDR3 coding sequence is TGTGCCAGCAGCTTACAGCTCATAGATACGCAGTATTTT.

This clonotype has only a few counts. This chain uses TRBV5-1 with TRBJ2-7, with D uncertain. CDR1 and CDR2 from the germline V gene are SGHRS and YFSETQ. CDR3 length: 13 residues. V gave up 4 bases and J gave up 2 bases, with 10 bases separating them. The CDR3 region is CASSPFEAYEQYF. The CDR3 region has the DNA TGCGCCAGCAGCCCCTTTGAGGCCTACGAGCAGTACTTC.

This clonotype was counted ten times or more. The chain employs TRBV20-1 and TRBJ2-7; the match to TRBD1 covers 9 bases. Germline CDR1 DFQATT, CDR2 SNEGSKA (reference sequence). The CDR3 spans 14 residues. V dropped 2 bases and J dropped 5; count of bases not matched to a gene: 7. CDR3 nucleotides: TGCAGTGCTAGAAGGACAGGGGCATTGGACGAGCAGTACTTC. It is translated as CSARRTGALDEQYF.

The gene calls are TRBV19 and TRBJ2-5; 10 bases fit TRBD2. Germline loops: CDR1 LNHDA, CDR2 SQIVND (reference sequence). This CDR3 contains 16 residues. The ends lost 3 bases at V and 4 bases at J; junction bases unmatched: 8. The CDR3 nucleotides are TGTGCCAGTAGTATGGCTAGCGGGAGAACAGGAGAGACCCAGTACTTC. Protein sequence: CASSMASGRTGETQYF. The variable domain in full, with the rest retrieved from reference TRBV19 and TRBJ2-5, is DGGITQSPKYLFRKEGQNVTLSCEQNLNHDAMYWYRQDPGQGLRLIYYSQIVNDFQKGDIAEGYSVSREKKESFPLTVTSAQKNPTAFYLCASSMASGRTGETQYFGPGTRLLVL.

In its sample, this clonotype was seen many times. The chain carries TRBV2 and TRBJ2-3; the D is unclear. Germline V gene lookup returns CDR1 SNHLY and CDR2 FYNNEI. V was trimmed by 2 bases and J by 4 bases, leaving 7 bases between them. The CDR3 has 13 residues. CDR3 bases: TGTGCCAGCAGTGAAAACCTGCCAGATACGCAGTATTTT. This gives the protein CASSENLPDTQYF.

This clonotype appeared a few times. An end of the junction differs from the germline gene, which may be a read error. The V call is TRBV5-4, the J call TRBJ1-1, with a possible D match to TRBD1 (5 bases). The CDR3 consists of 13 residues. CDR1 is SGHNT, CDR2 YYREEE, per germline (reference sequence). The CDR3 DNA reads TGTGCCAGCAGCATCGGGGGGAACACTGAAGTTTTCTTT. It translates to CASSIGGNTEVFF.

This rearrangement joins TRBV20-1 to TRBJ2-7; possible D gene TRBD1, 5 bases. The CDR3 length is 14 residues. CDR1 is DFQATT, CDR2 SNEGSKA, per germline (reference sequence). The V end was cut by 6 bases, the J end by 5 bases, with 20 bases between. CDR3 coding DNA: TGCAGTGCGTCTCCAGGGTTATCCGCCCACGAGCAGTACTTC. This encodes CSASPGLSAHEQYF.